The clone carrying this T cell receptor (beta chain) was found a few times. The antigen remains undetermined. Produced via immunoSEQ multiplex PCR; TCRdb's table is partial and in-frame only. This sample has some 100,000 clones, with roughly 90% found just once. This sample stems from a study of T cell responses to AZD1222 COVID-19 vaccine. Regarding the study as a whole: Nearly half of the spike-specific TCRs reportedly recognize variant regions that carry no mutations.

The V end lost 4 bases, the J end lost 4 bases, and 21 bases lay between the germline ends. The CDR3 spans 17 residues. Looked up from germline, CDR1 is SGHKS and CDR2 is YYEKEE (reference sequence). The sequences come from peripheral blood, collected on day 0 of AZD1222 vaccination. The source is an adult in good health. The V gene is TRBV5-5, the J gene TRBJ2-1, with D unresolved. Here the CDR3 reads CASSVDSYRAKYNEQFF. The CDR3 DNA is TGTGCCAGCAGCGTTGACTCGTACCGGGCAAAGTACAATGAGCAGTTCTTC.